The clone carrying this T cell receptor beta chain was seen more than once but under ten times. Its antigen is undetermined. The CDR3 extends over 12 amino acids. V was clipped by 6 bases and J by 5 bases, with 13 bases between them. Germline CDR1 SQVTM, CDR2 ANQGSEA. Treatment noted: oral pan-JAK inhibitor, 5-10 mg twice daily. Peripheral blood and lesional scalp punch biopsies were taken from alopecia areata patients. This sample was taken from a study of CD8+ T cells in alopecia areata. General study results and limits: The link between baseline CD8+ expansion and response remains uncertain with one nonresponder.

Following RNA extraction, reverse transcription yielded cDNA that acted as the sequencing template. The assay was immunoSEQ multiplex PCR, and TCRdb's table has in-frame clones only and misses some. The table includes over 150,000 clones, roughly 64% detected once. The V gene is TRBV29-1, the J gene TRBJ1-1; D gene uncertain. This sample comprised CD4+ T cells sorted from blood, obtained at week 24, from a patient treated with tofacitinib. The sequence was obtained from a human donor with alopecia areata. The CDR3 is CSVAFMGTEAFF. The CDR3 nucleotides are TGCAGCGTAGCGTTCATGGGGACTGAAGCTTTCTTT.